This TCR beta chain emerged from a study of control samples from healthy donors and cancer patients. Trimming cost V 10 bases and J 14 bases, with 18 bases left between them. CDR3 length equals 12 residues. The germline V gene encodes CDR1 SGHAT and CDR2 FQNNGV. Assay used: immunoSEQ multiplex PCR; TCRdb lists only in-frame clones, some missing. The repertoire consists of 95,000 to 150,000 clones, with 85% to 95% occurring once and the leading ten covering 0.55% to 0.65%. The receptor was derived from a man older than 75 with head and neck cancer. The gene calls are TRBV11-2 and TRBJ1-6; possible D gene TRBD1, 6 bases. The sequenced material came from PBMCs. CDR3 sequence: CATQGPAVTLHF. The CDR3 DNA is TGTGCCACCCAGGGGCCCGCGGTCACCCTCCACTTT.